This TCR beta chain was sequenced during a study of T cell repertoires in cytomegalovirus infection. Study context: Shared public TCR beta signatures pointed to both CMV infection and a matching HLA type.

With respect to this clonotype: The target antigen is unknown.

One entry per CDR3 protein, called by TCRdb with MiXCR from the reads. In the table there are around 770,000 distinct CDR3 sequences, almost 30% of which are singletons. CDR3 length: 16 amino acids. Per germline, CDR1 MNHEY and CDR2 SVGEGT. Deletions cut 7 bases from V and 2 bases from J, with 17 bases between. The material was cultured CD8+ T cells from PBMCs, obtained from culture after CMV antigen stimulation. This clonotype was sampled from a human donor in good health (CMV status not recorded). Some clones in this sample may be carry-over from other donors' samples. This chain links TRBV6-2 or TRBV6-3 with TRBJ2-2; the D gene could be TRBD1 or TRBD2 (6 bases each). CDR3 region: CASTTWRGTNTGELFF. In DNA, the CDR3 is TGTGCCAGCACCACCTGGAGGGGGACAAACACCGGGGAGCTGTTTTTT.